Listed below are T cell receptor beta chains from one sample, sequenced in a study of T cells in Graves' hyperthyroidism and ophthalmopathy. TCRdb ran MiXCR on the multiplex PCR reads and lists one entry per CDR3 protein. The profile covers approximately 400,000 distinct CDR3 sequences, with approximately 25% appearing a single time and less than 75% taken by the ten largest. Sequencing was performed on blood. These receptor sequences come from a man aged 45-65 years with Graves' hyperthyroidism. The CDR3 runs from the conserved cysteine through the conserved F or W. Each record gives: clone size, D gene, J gene, V gene, CDR3 DNA, CDR3 protein. D genes are given only for firm matches. Clone size appears in some rows only: once, few, many, or a class for an expanded clone.

many | NA | TRBJ1-2 | TRBV28 | TGTGCCAGCAGTTGGGGACGGCGGGCCTATGGCTACACCTTC | CASSWGRRAYGYTF
few | NA | TRBJ2-1 | TRBV6-2/TRBV6-3 | TGTGCCAGCAGTTCCCTAAAGGGCTATGAGCAGTTCTTC | CASSSLKGYEQFF
many | NA | TRBJ2-7 | TRBV7-3 | TGTGCCAGCAGCTTAAGTGCCTTCTCCGCCTACGAGCAGTACTTC | CASSLSAFSAYEQYF
NA | TRBD2 | TRBJ2-3 | TRBV19 | TGTGCCAGTAGTCCCCAATTGGGACTAGCGGGAGGAAGGACAGATACGCAGTATTTT | CASSPQLGLAGGRTDTQYF
NA | NA | TRBJ1-1 | TRBV6-5 | TGTGCCAGCAGTTACGCAGGGGAGGACACTGAAGCTTTCTTT | CASSYAGEDTEAFF
few | NA | TRBJ2-2 | TRBV29-1 | TGCAGCGTTGGATGGCGGGGAGCTAACACCGGGGAGCTGTTTTTT | CSVGWRGANTGELFF
NA | NA | TRBJ2-7 | TRBV7-9 | TGTGCCAGCAGCCCGAAGGAGCGGGTTTACGAGCAGTACTTC | CASSPKERVYEQYF
NA | TRBD1 | TRBJ2-7 | TRBV7-9 | TGTGCCAGCAGCTTAACAGGGGATAGCTCCTACGAGCAGTACTTC | CASSLTGDSSYEQYF
few | TRBD1 | TRBJ1-6 | TRBV7-3 | TGTGCCAGCAGCTCGACAGGGTTTCTGGCACCCCTCCACTTT | CASSSTGFLAPLHF
few | NA | TRBJ2-1 | TRBV29-1 | TGCAGCGCTCGGACAGACTACAATGAGCAGTTCTTC | CSARTDYNEQFF
NA | TRBD1 | TRBJ2-2 | TRBV6-5 | TGTGCCAGCAGTTACCCTTCGACAGGGGAAAGAACCGGGGAGCTGTTTTTT | CASSYPSTGERTGELFF
NA | TRBD1 | TRBJ2-2 | TRBV12-3/TRBV12-4 | TGTGCCAGCATGGACAGGGGAATAGGCACCGGGGAGCTGTTTTTT | CASMDRGIGTGELFF
few | TRBD1 | TRBJ1-3 | TRBV6-1 | TGTGCCAGCAGCGGGACAGCCGGAAACACCATATATTTT | CASSGTAGNTIYF
NA | NA | TRBJ1-3 | TRBV20-1 | TGCAGTGCTGCAGGGTCTGGAAACACCATATATTTT | CSAAGSGNTIYF
NA | NA | TRBJ2-3 | TRBV16 | TGTGCCAGCAGCCCCACCCTTCCAGATACGCAGTATTTT | CASSPTLPDTQYF
NA | NA | TRBJ2-3 | TRBV9 | TGTGCCAGCAGCGCCTATCAGGGAGATACGCAGTATTTT | CASSAYQGDTQYF
NA | NA | TRBJ1-2 | TRBV6-4 | TGTGCCAGCAGTGACGAAGGAAACTATGGCTACACCTTC | CASSDEGNYGYTF
NA | TRBD1 | TRBJ1-1 | TRBV6-1 | TGTGCCAGCAGACTAGGACAGGGAAGTTTGAACACTGAAGCTTTCTTT | CASRLGQGSLNTEAFF
NA | TRBD1 | TRBJ1-1 | TRBV5-1 | TGCGCCAGCAGCTTGGAGACAGGGAGGAAGACTGAAGCTTTCTTT | CASSLETGRKTEAFF
NA | NA | TRBJ2-7 | TRBV7-9 | TGTGCCAGCAGCTCCGGACGGGCCCCCTACGAGCAGTACTTC | CASSSGRAPYEQYF
NA | NA | TRBJ2-3 | TRBV9 | TGTGCCAGCAGCGTCCGGGACCAAGTAGGCACAGATACGCAGTATTTT | CASSVRDQVGTDTQYF
NA | NA | TRBJ2-6 | TRBV6-1 | TGTGCCAGCAGGGCGAGGTTCCCGAGCTCTGGGGCCAACGTCCTGACTTTC | CASRARFPSSGANVLTF
NA | NA | TRBJ1-6 | TRBV12-3/TRBV12-4 | TGTGCCAGCAGTTTGGGGGGGGGGACAACTTCTAATTCACCCCTCCACTTT | CASSLGGGTTSNSPLHF
NA | TRBD1 | TRBJ1-2 | TRBV29-1 | TGCAGCGTTGGTCCTCTCCGGGACAGGGACGGCTACACCTTC | CSVGPLRDRDGYTF
many | NA | TRBJ2-7 | TRBV11-2 | TGTGCCAGCAGCTACTCAGACGAGCAGTACTTC | CASSYSDEQYF
NA | NA | TRBJ1-4 | TRBV20-1 | TGCAGTGCTCAGGCCTCGGCTAATGAAAAACTGTTTTTT | CSAQASANEKLFF
NA | NA | TRBJ2-3 | TRBV9 | TGTGCCAGCAGCGCGCCCACAGGGTCCACAGATACGCAGTATTTT | CASSAPTGSTDTQYF
many | NA | TRBJ1-5 | TRBV3-1 | TGTGCCAGCAGCCAAGAATTTAAGGATCAGCCCCAGCATTTT | CASSQEFKDQPQHF
few | NA | TRBJ1-2 | TRBV7-3 | TGTGCCAGCAGAGTGTCAGCTAACTATGGCTACACCTTC | CASRVSANYGYTF
NA | NA | TRBJ2-1 | TRBV6-5 | TGTGCCAGCAGTACCCCCGATGAGCAGTTCTTC | CASSTPDEQFF
few | NA | TRBJ2-2 | TRBV3-1 | TGTGCCAGCAGCCAAGCGGTCGCGTTTCCCGGGGAGCTGTTTTTT | CASSQAVAFPGELFF
NA | NA | TRBJ2-1 | TRBV20-1 | TGCAGTGCTTCCGGGGGTCCCTCCTACAATGAGCAGTTCTTC | CSASGGPSYNEQFF
NA | NA | TRBJ2-4 | TRBV7-2 | TGTGCCAGCAGCTTAGTCTCCATTCAGTACTTC | CASSLVSIQYF
few | NA | TRBJ2-6 | TRBV7-9 | TGTGCCAGCAGCCCGCTGGACTCTGGGGCCAACGTCCTGACTTTC | CASSPLDSGANVLTF
few | TRBD2 | TRBJ2-3 | TRBV6-6 | TGTGCCAGCAGTTACCAAAAACTAGCGCCCACAGATACGCAGTATTTT | CASSYQKLAPTDTQYF
NA | NA | TRBJ1-6 | TRBV9 | TGTGCCAGCAGCGTAGGAGACCGGGGCCGACCCCTCCACTTT | CASSVGDRGRPLHF
few | NA | TRBJ2-3 | TRBV24-1 | TGTGCCACCAGTGATTTTCCAGGCAGCACAGATACGCAGTATTTT | CATSDFPGSTDTQYF
few | TRBD1 | TRBJ1-1 | TRBV5-1 | TGCGCCAGCAGCTTCGGGGACAGGGTCTCGGGAACTGAAGCTTTCTTT | CASSFGDRVSGTEAFF
few | NA | TRBJ2-2 | TRBV10-3 | TGTGCCATCAGTGAAGACAGACTGAACACCGGGGAGCTGTTTTTT | CAISEDRLNTGELFF
NA | TRBD2 | TRBJ2-3 | TRBV5-1 | TGCGCCAGCAAACCCCTTTCTAGCGGGACTAGCACAGATACGCAGTATTTT | CASKPLSSGTSTDTQYF
NA | NA | TRBJ1-1 | TRBV6-1 | TGTGCCAGCAGTGAATCCCTAAAGACTGAAGCTTTCTTT | CASSESLKTEAFF
NA | TRBD2 | TRBJ2-1 | TRBV29-1 | TGCAGCGTCCCCGGGGGGGGTCTAAATGAGCAGTTCTTC | CSVPGGGLNEQFF
few | NA | TRBJ2-3 | TRBV19 | TGTGCCAGTAGTGCCCGGCGGGGCTCCGGCACAGATACGCAGTATTTT | CASSARRGSGTDTQYF
NA | NA | TRBJ1-5 | TRBV6-1 | TGTGCCAGCAGTAGGGATGGCAGGAGCAATCAGCCCCAGCATTTT | CASSRDGRSNQPQHF
few | NA | TRBJ2-7 | TRBV6-2/TRBV6-3 | TGTGCCAGCAGTCCCGCGGGTATGCGAAGCTCCTACGAGCAGTACTTC | CASSPAGMRSSYEQYF
NA | NA | TRBJ1-3 | TRBV30 | TGTGCCTGGTGCCAGGGGATCTCTGGAAACACCATATATTTT | CAWCQGISGNTIYF
NA | TRBD2 | TRBJ2-2 | TRBV11-2 | TGTGCCAGCAGTTCACATACTAGCGGGAGAGACACCGGGGAGCTGTTTTTT | CASSSHTSGRDTGELFF
few | TRBD2 | TRBJ2-1 | TRBV20-1 | TGCAGTGCTACACTAGCGGGACCCTACAATGAGCAGTTCTTC | CSATLAGPYNEQFF
NA | TRBD1 | TRBJ2-7 | TRBV7-6 | TGTGCCAGCAGCGGGAGACAGGGTGTCTACGAGCAGTACTTC | CASSGRQGVYEQYF
NA | TRBD2 | TRBJ2-2 | TRBV2 | TGTGCCAGCAATCTAGCGGGAGTCACCGGGGAGCTGTTTTTT | CASNLAGVTGELFF
NA | NA | TRBJ1-6 | TRBV5-1 | TGCGCCAGCAGCCTCCAACGTCAAAATTCACCCCTCCACTTT | CASSLQRQNSPLHF
NA | NA | TRBJ2-3 | TRBV12-5 | TGTGCTAGTGTCTTGGGGGGCAGCACAGATACGCAGTATTTT | CASVLGGSTDTQYF
NA | NA | TRBJ2-2 | TRBV12-3/TRBV12-4 | TGTGCCAGCACCTTATATGACCCCCACGAGGCGTGGGGCACCGGGGAGCTGTTTTTT | CASTLYDPHEAWGTGELFF